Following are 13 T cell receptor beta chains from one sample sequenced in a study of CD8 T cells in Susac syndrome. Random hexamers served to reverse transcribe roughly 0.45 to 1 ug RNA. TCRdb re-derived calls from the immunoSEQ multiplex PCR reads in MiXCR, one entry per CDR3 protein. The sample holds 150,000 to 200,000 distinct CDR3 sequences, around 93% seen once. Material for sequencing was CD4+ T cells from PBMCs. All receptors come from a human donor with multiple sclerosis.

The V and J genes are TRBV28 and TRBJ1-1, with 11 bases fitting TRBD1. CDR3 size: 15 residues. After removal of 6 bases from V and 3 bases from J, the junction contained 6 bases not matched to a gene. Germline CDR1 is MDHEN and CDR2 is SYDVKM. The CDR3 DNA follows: TGTGCCAGCAGAAACCAGGGACAGGGGGACACTGAAGCTTTCTTT. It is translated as CASRNQGQGDTEAFF.

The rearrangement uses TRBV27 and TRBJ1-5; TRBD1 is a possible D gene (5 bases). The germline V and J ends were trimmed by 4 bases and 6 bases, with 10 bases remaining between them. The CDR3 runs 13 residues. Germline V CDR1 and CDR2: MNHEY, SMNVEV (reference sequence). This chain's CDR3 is CASSSKGRQPQHF. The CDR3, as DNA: TGTGCCAGCAGTTCAAAGGGACGTCAGCCCCAGCATTTT.

CDR3 DNA sequence: TGTGCCAGCAGCCCTTATGGGTCCGAAGCTTTCTTT. It encodes CASSPYGSEAFF. The V gene is TRBV7-2, the J gene TRBJ1-1; D is unresolved. Germline loops: CDR1 SGHTA, CDR2 FQGNSA. V lost 5 bases, J lost 8 bases, and 12 bases lay in between. This CDR3 is 12 amino acids long.

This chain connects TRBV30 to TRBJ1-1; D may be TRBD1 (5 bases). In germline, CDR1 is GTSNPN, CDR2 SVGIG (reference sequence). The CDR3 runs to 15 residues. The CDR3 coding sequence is TGTGCTCGGAAGGGGCTTGAACTCTCGGACACTGAAGCTTTCTTT. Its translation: CARKGLELSDTEAFF.

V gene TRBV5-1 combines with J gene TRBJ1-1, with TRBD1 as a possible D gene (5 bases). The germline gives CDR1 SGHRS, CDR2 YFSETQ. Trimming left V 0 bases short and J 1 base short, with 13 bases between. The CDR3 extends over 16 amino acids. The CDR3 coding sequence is TGCGCCAGCAGCTTGGCGCCGGGGGTTAGGAACACTGAAGCTTTCTTT. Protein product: CASSLAPGVRNTEAFF.

The CDR3 loop is CATRQRDTDTQYF. In nucleotides, the CDR3 is TGTGCCACCCGGCAAAGGGACACAGATACGCAGTATTTT. This rearrangement joins TRBV24-1 to TRBJ2-3; no clear D. The CDR3 covers 13 residues. Germline loops: CDR1 KGHDR, CDR2 SFDVKD. The germline V and J ends were trimmed by 9 bases and 2 bases, with 11 bases remaining between them.

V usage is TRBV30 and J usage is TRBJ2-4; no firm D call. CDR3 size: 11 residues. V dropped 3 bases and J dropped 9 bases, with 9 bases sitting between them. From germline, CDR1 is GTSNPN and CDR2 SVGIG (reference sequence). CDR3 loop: CAWSPRIIQYF. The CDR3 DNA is TGTGCCTGGAGCCCAAGGATCATTCAGTACTTC.

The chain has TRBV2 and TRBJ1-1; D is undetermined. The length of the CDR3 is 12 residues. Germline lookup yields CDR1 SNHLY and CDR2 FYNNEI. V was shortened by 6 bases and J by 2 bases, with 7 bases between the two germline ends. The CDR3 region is CASRSLNTEAFF. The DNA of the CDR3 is TGTGCCAGCAGGAGCCTTAACACTGAAGCTTTCTTT.

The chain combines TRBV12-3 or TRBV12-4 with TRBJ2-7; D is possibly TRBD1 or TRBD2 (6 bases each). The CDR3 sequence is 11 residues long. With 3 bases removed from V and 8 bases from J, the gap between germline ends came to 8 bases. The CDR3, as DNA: TGTGCCAGCAGTTTGGGGGGCAAGCAGTACTTC. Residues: CASSLGGKQYF.

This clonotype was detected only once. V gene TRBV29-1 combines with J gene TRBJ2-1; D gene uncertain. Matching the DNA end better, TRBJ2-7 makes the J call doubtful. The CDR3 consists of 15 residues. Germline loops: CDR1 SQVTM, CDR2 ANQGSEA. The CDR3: CSVSGPQDVGYEQYF. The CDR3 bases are TGCAGCGTGTCCGGGCCTCAAGACGTCGGGTACGAGCAGTACTTC.

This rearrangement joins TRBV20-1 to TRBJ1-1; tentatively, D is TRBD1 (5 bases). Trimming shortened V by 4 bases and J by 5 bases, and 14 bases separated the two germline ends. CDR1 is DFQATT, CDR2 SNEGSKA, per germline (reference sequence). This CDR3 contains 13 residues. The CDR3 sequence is CSATSGAQTEAFF. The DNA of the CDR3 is TGCAGTGCTACCTCCGGGGCGCAGACTGAAGCTTTCTTT.

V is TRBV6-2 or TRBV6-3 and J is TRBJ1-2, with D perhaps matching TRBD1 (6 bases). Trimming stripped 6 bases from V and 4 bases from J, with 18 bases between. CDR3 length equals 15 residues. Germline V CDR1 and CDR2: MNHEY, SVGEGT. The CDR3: CASRDQTGESYGYTF. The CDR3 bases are TGTGCCAGCAGGGACCAGACAGGAGAATCCTATGGCTACACCTTC.

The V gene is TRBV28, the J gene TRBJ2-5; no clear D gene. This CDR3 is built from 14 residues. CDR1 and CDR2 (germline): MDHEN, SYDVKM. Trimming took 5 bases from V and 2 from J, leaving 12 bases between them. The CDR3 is CASSLWTAQETQYF. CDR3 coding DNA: TGTGCCAGCAGTCTGTGGACGGCGCAAGAGACCCAGTACTTC.